The 14 T cell receptor beta chains presented below share a single source sample, sequenced in a study of blood T cell repertoires in COVID-19. Clones were sequenced by immunoSEQ multiplex PCR, and TCRdb holds only the in-frame ones, with some missing. The table shows some 160,000 clones, with about 80% occurring only once. Specimen: peripheral blood. The receptors stem from a man in his 70s who had recovered from COVID-19.

This chain joins TRBV27 and TRBJ2-1; 12 bases agree with TRBD2. The CDR3 totals 17 residues. CDR1 and CDR2 from the germline V gene are MNHEY and SMNVEV (reference sequence). Trimming at V came to 6 bases and at J to 9 bases, leaving 15 bases not matched to a gene. The CDR3 region has the DNA TGTGCCAGCAGGGAGACTAGCGGGAGACGGGGCATGGCTGAGCAGTTCTTC. This translates into CASRETSGRRGMAEQFF.

V and J are TRBV7-9 and TRBJ1-1; 7 bases are shared with TRBD1. This CDR3 has 14 residues. Germline trimming cut 2 bases from V and 1 base from J; bases unmatched to any gene: 1. Germline V lookup: CDR1 SEHNR, CDR2 FQNEAQ (reference sequence). DNA for the CDR3: TGTGCCAGCAGCTTACAGGGGGGGAACACTGAAGCTTTCTTT. Its protein product is CASSLQGGNTEAFF.

V is TRBV27 and J is TRBJ2-7, with D maybe TRBD2 (5 bases). The CDR3 is 13 amino acids. The germline V gene encodes CDR1 MNHEY and CDR2 SMNVEV (reference sequence). Trimming pared 2 bases from V and 0 bases from J, leaving 5 bases between. CDR3 residues: CASSLLASYEQYF. Here the CDR3 DNA reads TGTGCCAGCAGTTTACTAGCCTCCTACGAGCAGTACTTC.

The chain has TRBV19 and TRBJ2-2; TRBD2 aligns across 7 bases. Germline V gene data show CDR1 as LNHDA and CDR2 as SQIVND (reference sequence). With 5 bases clipped from V and 6 bases from J, the junction kept 6 bases outside the gene matches. This CDR3 spans 14 amino acids. This CDR3 reads CASSSFSGSGELFF. CDR3 in DNA: TGTGCCAGTAGTTCCTTTAGCGGGTCCGGGGAGCTGTTTTTT.

This clone was counted once. The chain employs TRBV11-1 and TRBJ2-7; the D is unclear. The germline V gene has CDR1 SGHAT and CDR2 FQDESV (reference sequence). CDR3 length equals 11 residues. V lost 5 bases to trimming and J lost 6 bases, with 8 bases between them. CDR3: CASSASFEQYF. As DNA, the CDR3 is TGTGCCAGCAGCGCGAGCTTCGAGCAGTACTTC.

The chain joins TRBV6-6 to TRBJ2-3, with 12 nucleotides matching TRBD2. Germline V CDR1 and CDR2: MNHNY, SVGAGI (reference sequence). J lost 5 bases, V lost 8 bases, and 8 bases had no gene match. The length of the CDR3 is 15 residues. The CDR3 DNA follows: TGTGCCAGCGCCAGACTAGCGGGAGTTTTAGATACGCAGTATTTT. This translates into CASARLAGVLDTQYF.

V usage is TRBV11-2 and J usage is TRBJ2-5, with TRBD2 as a possible D gene (5 bases). The germline CDR1 and CDR2 sequences are SGHAT and FQNNGV. The V and J ends lost 1 base and 0 bases respectively, with 18 bases between them. This CDR3 has 18 amino acids. The DNA for the CDR3 is TGTGCCAGCAGCTTAGGGTTCGGGGTATGGGAGCACCAAGAGACCCAGTACTTC. Its protein is CASSLGFGVWEHQETQYF.

This chain connects TRBV11-2 to TRBJ2-2; 14 bases are shared with TRBD2. V was pared by 6 bases and J by 7 bases, with 4 bases of the junction left unmatched. This CDR3 has 15 amino acids. Germline V CDR1 and CDR2: SGHAT, FQNNGV. CDR3 sequence: CASSGLAGGGGELFF. DNA of the CDR3: TGTGCCAGCAGTGGACTAGCGGGAGGAGGCGGGGAGCTGTTTTTT.

V usage is TRBV5-1 and J usage is TRBJ2-1, with 10 bases that match TRBD2. This CDR3 is 15 amino acids long. The trim removed 0 bases at V and 9 bases at J, leaving 6 bases unmatched. The germline V gene encodes CDR1 SGHRS and CDR2 YFSETQ. CDR3: CASSLGLAGVGEQFF. The DNA of the CDR3 is TGCGCCAGCAGCTTGGGGCTAGCGGGAGTTGGTGAGCAGTTCTTC.

The J gene is TRBJ1-4, the V gene TRBV6-5, with a weak D call TRBD1 (6 bases). Germline CDR1 is MNHEY and CDR2 is SVGAGI. The CDR3 is 15 amino acids. V was shortened by 5 bases and J by 6 bases, with 16 bases between the two germline ends. CDR3 DNA: TGTGCCAGCAGTCTTACAGGGCAGGGGTATGAAAAACTGTTTTTT. It translates to CASSLTGQGYEKLFF.

This chain uses TRBV5-1 with TRBJ1-4; 10 bases align to TRBD1. The length of the CDR3 is 15 residues. J lost 8 bases, V lost 4 bases, and 8 bases had no gene match. Looked up from germline, CDR1 is SGHRS and CDR2 is YFSETQ. The CDR3 sequence: CASSPRTGGNEKLFF. As DNA, the CDR3 is TGCGCCAGCAGCCCCAGGACAGGGGGAAACGAAAAACTGTTTTTT.

The chain is built from TRBV7-9 and TRBJ1-1, with D possibly TRBD1 on 5 matching bases. V lost 5 bases to trimming and J lost 5 bases, with 18 bases between them. CDR1 is SEHNR and CDR2 is FQNEAQ in the germline V gene (reference sequence). This CDR3 has 15 amino acids. CDR3 in DNA: TGTGCCAGCAGCCGACGAGGGAGCGGGGGAACTGAAGCTTTCTTT. It is translated as CASSRRGSGGTEAFF.

Concerning this clone itself: Other nucleotide sequences in the sample specify the same CDR3. This chain links TRBV18 with TRBJ2-2; 13 bases map to TRBD2. The CDR3 sequence is 15 residues long. Germline lookup yields CDR1 KGHSH and CDR2 LQKENI. The V segment lost 3 bases and the J segment 6 bases; nucleotides outside the gene matches: 1. CDR3 sequence reads: CASSPTSGRPGELFF. The CDR3 coding sequence is TGTGCCAGCTCACCGACTAGCGGGAGGCCCGGGGAGCTGTTTTTT. The entire variable domain, with the rest obtained from reference TRBV18 and TRBJ2-2, is as follows: NAGVMQNPRHLVRRRGQEARLRCSPMKGHSHVYWYRQLPEEGLKFMVYLQKENIIDESGMPKERFSAEFPKEGPSILRIQQVVRGDSAAYFCASSPTSGRPGELFFGEGSRLTVL.

The chain carries TRBV5-6 and TRBJ2-7; 7 positions agree with TRBD1. V lost 4 bases, J lost 2 bases, and 6 bases stayed unmatched. The length of the CDR3 is 14 residues. Germline loops: CDR1 SGHDT, CDR2 YYEEEE. This CDR3 is CASSKTGKAYEQYF. CDR3 nucleotides: TGTGCCAGCAGCAAGACAGGGAAGGCCTACGAGCAGTACTTC. Full variable domain (outside the CDR3, taken from reference TRBV5-6 and TRBJ2-7): DAGVTQSPTHLIKTRGQQVTLRCSPKSGHDTVSWYQQALGQGPQFIFQYYEEEERQRGNFPDRFSGHQFPNYSSELNVNALLLGDSALYLCASSKTGKAYEQYFGPGTRLTVT.